This TCR beta chain was captured in a study of cytomegalovirus exposure and HLA in healthy donors. Study-wide results and limits: Whilst most TCR sequences proved rare, a subset of public TCRs occurred across many donors. Later genetic work tied a missense DCLRE1C variant to beta-chain V and J trimming. In a later analysis, several top co-occurrence clusters appeared linked to parvovirus B19, influenza, CMV and Epstein-Barr virus.

The PCR ran on 60 Vbeta and 13 Jbeta primers. Here immunoSEQ multiplex PCR was the method, and the copy in TCRdb shows in-frame clones only, minus some. The sample holds about 85,000 clones; under 90% are singletons and the top ten take roughly 30%. Despite likely unrecorded immune exposures, the donors were nominally healthy at the time of sampling. This CDR3 has 15 amino acids. V was pared by 4 bases and J by 4 bases, with 7 bases of the junction left unmatched. Germline CDR1 and CDR2: SNHLY and FYNNEI. With regard to this clone: As yet, its antigen is unknown.

V is TRBV2 and J is TRBJ2-1; 7 positions agree with TRBD2. Sequenced input: PBMCs. The sequence was collected from a man between 45 and 60 years old in good health and CMV-seropositive. The CDR3 is CASSVTSGAYNEQFF. The DNA for the CDR3 is TGTGCCAGCAGTGTGACCAGCGGGGCTTACAATGAGCAGTTCTTC. Complete variable domain (other parts from reference TRBV2 and TRBJ2-1): EPEVTQTPSHQVTQMGQEVILRCVPISNHLYFYWYRQILGQKVEFLVSFYNNEISEKSEIFDDQFSVERPDGSNFTLKIRSTKLEDSAMYFCASSVTSGAYNEQFFGPGTRLTVL.